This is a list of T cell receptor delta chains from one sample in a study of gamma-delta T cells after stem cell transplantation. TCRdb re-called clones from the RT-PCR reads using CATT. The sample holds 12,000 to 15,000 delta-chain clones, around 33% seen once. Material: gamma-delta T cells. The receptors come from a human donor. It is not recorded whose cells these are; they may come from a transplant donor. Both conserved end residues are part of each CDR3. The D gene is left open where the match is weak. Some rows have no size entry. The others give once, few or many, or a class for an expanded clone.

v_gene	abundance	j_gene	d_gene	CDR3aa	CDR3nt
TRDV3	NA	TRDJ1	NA	CARSGRSERIPHTDKLIF	TGTGCCCGATCCGGGCGATCGGAGCGGATACCTCACACCGATAAACTCATCTTT
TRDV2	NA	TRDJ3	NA	CACDTGFEGASLDTRQMFF	TGTGCCTGTGACACCGGCTTCGAGGGGGCTTCCTTGGACACCCGACAGATGTTTTTC
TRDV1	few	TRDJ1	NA	CALGEQCGGPGILYTDKLIF	TGTGCTCTTGGGGAACAATGCGGGGGTCCAGGGATTCTATACACCGATAAACTCATCTTT
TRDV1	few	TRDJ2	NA	CALGEVSSTTSLTAQLFF	TGTGCTCTTGGAGAGGTTTCCTCTACTACCTCTTTGACAGCACAACTCTTCTTT
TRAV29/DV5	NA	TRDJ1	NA	CAASAGRIEDCTDKLIF	TGTGCAGCAAGCGCAGGTCGGATAGAAGATTGTACCGATAAACTCATCTTT
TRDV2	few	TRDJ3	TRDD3	CACDTGYGGYSMSSWDTRQMFF	TGTGCCTGTGACACCGGGTATGGGGGATACTCCATGAGCTCCTGGGACACCCGACAGATGTTTTTC
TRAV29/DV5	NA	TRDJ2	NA	CAANSLFLPHALGPPPLTAQLFF	TGTGCAGCAAACTCTCTTTTCCTCCCTCACGCGCTGGGGCCCCCTCCTTTGACAGCACAACTCTTCTTT
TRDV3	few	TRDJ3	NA	CAPFLRRGIRPWDTRQMFF	TGTGCCCCCTTCCTACGTAGGGGGATACGCCCCTGGGACACCCGACAGATGTTTTTC
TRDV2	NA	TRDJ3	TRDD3	CACDPLGAGAWYTRQMFF	TGTGCCTGTGACCCACTGGGGGCTGGGGCCTGGTACACCCGACAGATGTTTTTC
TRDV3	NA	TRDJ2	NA	CAIIPTPLATSFAQLFF	TGTGCCATCATACCTACTCCGCTGGCGACATCTTTCGCACAACTCTTCTTT
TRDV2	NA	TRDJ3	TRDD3	CACETLGGSSWDTRQMFF	TGTGCCTGTGAGACACTGGGGGGCTCCTCCTGGGACACCCGACAGATGTTTTTC
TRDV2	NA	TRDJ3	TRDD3	CACDTGGTGGYGSSWDTRQMFF	TGTGCCTGTGACACCGGAGGAACTGGGGGATACGGGAGCTCCTGGGACACCCGACAGATGTTTTTC
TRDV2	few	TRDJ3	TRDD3	CACDTGGGGSWDTRQMFF	TGTGCCTGTGACACAGGTGGGGGAGGCTCCTGGGACACCCGACAGATGTTTTTC
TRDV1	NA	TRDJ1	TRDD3	CALGELPSPTWGIQDKLIF	TGTGCTCTTGGGGAACTCCCCTCTCCTACCTGGGGGATACAGGATAAACTCATCTTT
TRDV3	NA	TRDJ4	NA	CAVKARLTLIF	TGTGCCGTCAAAGCAAGGTTGACCCTGATCTTT
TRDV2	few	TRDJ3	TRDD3	CACDSWGPQGSWDTRQMFF	TGTGCCTGTGACTCCTGGGGGCCCCAGGGCTCCTGGGACACCCGACAGATGTTTTTC
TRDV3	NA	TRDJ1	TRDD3	CASILGDTYTDKLIF	TGTGCCTCTATACTGGGGGATACCTACACCGATAAACTCATCTTT
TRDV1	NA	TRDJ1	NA	CALGEGSWNRLIF	TGTGCTCTTGGGGAGGGGTCATGGAACCGACTCATCTTT
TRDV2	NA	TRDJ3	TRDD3	CACDTGFGTGGYSWDTRQMFF	TGTGCCTGTGACACCGGTTTCGGGACTGGGGGATACTCCTGGGACACCCGACAGATGTTTTTC
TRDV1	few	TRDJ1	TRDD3	CALGEPFPLLGDTTDKLIF	TGTGCTCTTGGGGAACCATTTCCTTTACTGGGGGATACCACCGATAAACTCATCTTT
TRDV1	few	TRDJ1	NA	CALGEGLPIRGYDKLTF	TGTGCTCTTGGGGAGGGCCTTCCTATTCGGGGATATGATAAACTCACCTTT
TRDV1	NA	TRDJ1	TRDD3	CALGDPPSSLLGVRADKLIF	TGTGCTCTTGGGGACCCCCCATCTTCCTTACTGGGGGTCCGGGCCGATAAACTCATCTTT
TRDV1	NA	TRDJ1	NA	CALGAQGYSRLYTDKLIF	TGTGCTCTTGGGGCCCAAGGGTATAGTCGTTTGTACACCGATAAACTCATCTTT
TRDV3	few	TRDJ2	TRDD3	CAFRKALTTNKTGGFLKAQLFF	TGTGCCTTTAGAAAGGCCCTGACTACGAATAAAACTGGGGGATTTCTGAAAGCACAACTCTTCTTT
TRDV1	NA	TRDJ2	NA	CALGELSRWAIRGGGALTAQVFF	TGTGCTCTTGGGGAACTCTCTCGCTGGGCGATACGGGGCGGAGGCGCTTTGACAGCACAAGTCTTCTTT
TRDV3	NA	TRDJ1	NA	CAFSSSPRKNRDKLIF	TGTGCCTTTTCCTCTTCCCCAAGAAAGAACCGGGATAAACTCATCTTT
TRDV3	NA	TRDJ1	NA	CAQGCIGTRGLIF	TGTGCCCAGGGTTGTATTGGGACGAGGGGACTCATCTTT
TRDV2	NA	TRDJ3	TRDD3	CACDTLGANSLYTRQMFF	TGTGCCTGTGACACACTGGGGGCTAACTCCTTGTACACCCGACAGATGTTTTTC
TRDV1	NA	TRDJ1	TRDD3	CALGSDLVLGGGDKLIF	TGTGCTCTTGGGTCCGACTTAGTACTGGGGGGAGGCGATAAACTCATCTTT
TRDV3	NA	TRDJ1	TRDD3	CALRTGGTYTDKLIF	TGTGCCTTGCGTACTGGGGGGACGTACACCGATAAACTCATCTTT
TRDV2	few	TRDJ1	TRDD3	CACVSGGNLYTDKLIF	TGTGCCTGTGTATCTGGGGGAAACCTGTACACCGATAAACTCATCTTT
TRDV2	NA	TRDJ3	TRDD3	CACDVLGDKGAWDTRQMFF	TGTGCCTGTGACGTACTGGGGGATAAAGGAGCCTGGGACACCCGACAGATGTTTTTC
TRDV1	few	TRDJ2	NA	CALGEPRTIWGPQYVTAQLFF	TGTGCTCTTGGGGAACCCCGGACAATATGGGGGCCGCAGTACGTTACGGCACAACTCTTCTTT
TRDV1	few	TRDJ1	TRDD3	CALGLSTCSVSGDTLYTDKLIF	TGTGCTCTTGGGCTATCTACGTGCTCCGTTTCTGGGGATACCCTGTACACCGATAAACTCATCTTT
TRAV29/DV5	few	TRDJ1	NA	CAASVWDKSPLPYTDKLIF	TGTGCAGCAAGCGTGTGGGATAAGTCCCCCCTGCCGTACACCGATAAACTCATCTTT
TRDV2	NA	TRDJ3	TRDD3	CACAAYWGPISLDTRQMFF	TGTGCCTGTGCCGCCTACTGGGGGCCGATCTCCTTGGACACCCGACAGATGTTTTTC
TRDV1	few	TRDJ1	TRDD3	CALGEHCIRSFWGIPDSYTDKLIF	TGTGCTCTTGGGGAACATTGCATACGTTCTTTCTGGGGGATACCCGATTCGTACACCGATAAACTCATCTTT
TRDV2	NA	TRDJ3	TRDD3	CACDKILGDTFSSWDTRQMFF	TGTGCCTGTGACAAAATACTGGGGGATACATTCAGCTCCTGGGACACCCGACAGATGTTTTTC
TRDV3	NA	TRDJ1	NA	CAFGGYTDKLIF	TGTGCCTTTGGGGGGTACACCGATAAACTCATCTTT
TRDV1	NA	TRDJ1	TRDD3	CALGELSSRLRGGSVYTDKLIF	TGTGCTCTTGGGGAACTAAGTTCGCGGCTACGTGGGGGATCGGTCTACACCGATAAACTCATCTTT
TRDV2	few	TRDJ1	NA	CACVSPGVDKLIF	TGTGCCTGTGTCAGCCCTGGAGTCGATAAACTCATCTTT
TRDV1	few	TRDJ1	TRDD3	CALGEPHRDSYSLLGDTRYTDKLIF	TGTGCTCTTGGGGAACCGCACAGAGATTCCTACTCTTTACTGGGGGATACCCGGTACACCGATAAACTCATCTTT